These 8 T cell receptor beta chains share one sample of origin, sequenced in a study of T cells in Graves' hyperthyroidism and ophthalmopathy. Template material for amplifying TCR beta CDR3 regions consisted of RNA transcripts. The primer set for the first-round RT-PCR of the TCR CDR3 was HTBI. In TCRdb, the multiplex PCR reads were re-called with MiXCR into one record per CDR3 protein. Here the sample spans hundreds of thousands of distinct CDR3 sequences, about 15% being singletons. The sequencing sample was made of blood. These receptors came from a woman between 40 and 55 years old with Graves' ophthalmopathy.

Ten or more counts support this clonotype. The J gene is TRBJ2-2, the V gene TRBV27; D is ambiguous. The CDR3 is 15 residues long. Trimming took off 3 bases at V and 0 bases at J, with 8 bases between the two ends. CDR1 is MNHEY and CDR2 is SMNVEV in the germline V gene (reference sequence). The CDR3 DNA sequence: TGTGCCAGCAGTTTTGGCAGGTCGAACACCGGGGAGCTGTTTTTT. It is translated as CASSFGRSNTGELFF.

This clonotype was recorded many times. This rearrangement joins TRBV6-5 to TRBJ2-7; 7 bases fit TRBD1. The CDR3 is made up of 14 amino acids. Germline V gene sequence: CDR1 MNHEY, CDR2 SVGAGI. J lost 7 bases, V lost 2 bases, and 8 bases had no gene match. The CDR3 bases are TGTGCCAGCAGTTACCGAATCCGGGACAGTGAGCAGTACTTC. Translation gives CASSYRIRDSEQYF.

The table lists this clonotype with many counts. V gene TRBV7-6 combines with J gene TRBJ2-7; the D is unclear. The CDR3 consists of 12 residues. V shed 5 bases and J shed 6 bases, with 11 bases lying between them. The germline V gene has CDR1 SGHVS and CDR2 FNYEAQ. CDR3 loop: CASSLIVGEQYF. The DNA of the CDR3 is TGTGCCAGCAGCCTGATAGTGGGCGAGCAGTACTTC.

This clonotype was detected many times. The chain links TRBV28 to TRBJ1-2; no definite D call. CDR1 and CDR2 from the germline V gene are MDHEN and SYDVKM. The CDR3 covers 15 residues. With 5 bases removed from V and 4 bases from J, the gap between germline ends came to 17 bases. The CDR3 here is CASSLSDPRPYGYTF. In nucleotides, the CDR3 is TGTGCCAGCAGTCTTTCGGACCCACGCCCCTATGGCTACACCTTC.

The J gene is TRBJ2-7, the V gene TRBV14, with D unresolved. Germline V gene data show CDR1 as SGHDN and CDR2 as FVKESK. Trimming cost V 3 bases and J 5 bases, with 17 bases left between them. This CDR3 spans 15 amino acids. DNA of the CDR3: TGTGCCAGCAGCCAGAAAGGCCTTTTTGGTGACGAGCAGTACTTC. Its translation: CASSQKGLFGDEQYF.

This clonotype was seen repeatedly, ten times or more. The chain combines TRBV11-3 with TRBJ2-7, with 7 bases identical to TRBD1. The V gene's germline CDR1 is SGHNT and CDR2 YENEEA. V trimming: 5 bases; J trimming: 10 bases; junction bases outside the gene matches: 17. The CDR3 contains 15 residues. The CDR3 DNA follows: TGTGCCAGCAGCCGAGGGGGCGGCGCCACCTACGTCCAGTACTTC. Encoded protein: CASSRGGGATYVQYF.

Only one count was recorded for this clonotype. J is TRBJ1-1 and V is TRBV12-3 or TRBV12-4; no firm D call. The CDR3 is 13 residues long. With 4 bases removed from V and 7 bases from J, the gap between germline ends came to 13 bases. Here the CDR3 reads CASSYSVDGEAFF. The DNA for the CDR3 is TGTGCCAGCAGTTATTCCGTGGACGGTGAAGCTTTCTTT.

The table lists this clonotype with many counts. This chain uses TRBV2 with TRBJ1-3; 7 bases agree with TRBD1. The germline CDR1 and CDR2 sequences are SNHLY and FYNNEI. V shed 6 bases, J shed 0 bases, and the junction held 5 bases outside the gene matches. There are 15 residues in the CDR3. The CDR3 spells CASRGQISSGNTIYF. CDR3 nucleotide sequence: TGTGCCAGCAGGGGACAGATTAGCTCTGGAAACACCATATATTTT.